Listed here are 7 T cell receptor beta chains from one sample, sequenced in a study of Tregs in tolerant kidney transplant recipients (dated by TCRdb to the late 2010s). Libraries were constructed by the immunoSEQ multiplex PCR assay. The clones in this table, taken by TCRdb from immuneACCESS, are in-frame only. Not every clone is retained; where verified, under half of the shortfall comes from an unresolved V gene, and the cause of the rest is unknown. The sample table holds 50,000 to 80,000 clones, of which nearly 98% were seen once. Clones ranked in the top ten supply around 0.34% of the sample. The sample's time point, from its label and the paper: blood sample drawn before combined kidney and bone marrow transplant. The sample consisted of Tregs from blood, taken before the transplant. These receptors were taken from a human donor who received a combined kidney and bone marrow transplant.

This chain links TRBV13 with TRBJ1-1; D is possibly TRBD1 (5 bases). The V end lost 2 bases, the J end lost 10 bases, and 11 bases lay between the germline ends. This CDR3 is 12 amino acids long. Germline loops: CDR1 PRHDT, CDR2 FYEKMQ (reference sequence). The CDR3 DNA reads TGTGCCAGCAGCTTATTACATCAGGGAGCTTTCTTT. It translates to CASSLLHQGAFF.

V usage is TRBV11-2 and J usage is TRBJ1-1; D gene unclear. Germline V gene sequence: CDR1 SGHAT, CDR2 FQNNGV. The CDR3 consists of 15 residues. V lost 5 bases and J lost 3, with 16 bases in between. The DNA for the CDR3 is TGTGCCAGCAGCCCAGTCCCACAAAAATACACTGAAGCTTTCTTT. Encoded protein: CASSPVPQKYTEAFF.

Of note for this clone: The sample holds other DNA sequences that translate to the same CDR3. The chain combines TRBV25-1 with TRBJ2-7, with no clear D. Germline V gene data show CDR1 as MGHDK and CDR2 as SYGVNS. The V gene lost 4 bases and the J gene lost 4 bases, with 5 bases spanning the gap. CDR3 size: 11 residues. This CDR3 is CASSAYYEQYF. In DNA form, the CDR3 reads TGTGCCAGCAGTGCTTATTACGAGCAGTACTTC.

The rearrangement uses TRBV7-3 and TRBJ2-5; 8 bases match TRBD2. Germline CDR1 is SGHTA and CDR2 is FQGTGA. The CDR3 has 13 residues. Trimming removed 6 bases from V and 5 bases from J; junction bases left unmatched: 5. In DNA, the CDR3 is TGTGCCAGCAGTCGGGGGGGCTTTGAGACCCAGTACTTC. It yields the protein CASSRGGFETQYF.

The chain employs TRBV7-2 and TRBJ1-1; unclear D gene. From germline, CDR1 is SGHTA and CDR2 FQGNSA. The CDR3 length is 15 residues. V gave up 5 bases and J gave up 0 bases, with 13 bases separating them. CDR3 in DNA: TGTGCCAGCAGCCCGGCCCGACACTTGAACACTGAAGCTTTCTTT. Translated: CASSPARHLNTEAFF.

Details on this clone: The germline gene is not matched at one end of the junction; a read error may be the cause. The sample holds other DNA sequences that translate to the same CDR3. The J gene is TRBJ2-3, the V gene TRBV18; tentative D call: TRBD2 (7 bases). CDR1 is KGHSH, CDR2 LQKENI, per germline. This CDR3 region has 17 residues. This CDR3 reads CASSSRTEREGPDTQYF. In nucleotides, the CDR3 is TGTGCCAGCTCATCCCGGACAGAGAGGGAGGGCCCAGATACACAGTATTTT.

The chain is built from TRBV6-1 and TRBJ1-1; TRBD1 matches 9 bases. The CDR3 length is 14 residues. CDR1 and CDR2 (germline): MNHNS, SASEGT. The V segment lost 5 bases and the J segment 7 bases; nucleotides outside the gene matches: 8. CDR3 loop: CASSRLGTGNEAFF. CDR3 DNA: TGTGCCAGCAGTCGTTTGGGGACAGGGAATGAAGCTTTCTTT.